Each of the 22 T cell receptor beta chains below was sequenced from the same sample in a study of T cell responses to AZD1222 COVID-19 vaccine. The method was immunoSEQ multiplex PCR; TCRdb's version includes in-frame clones alone and lacks a portion of them. The data show around 89,000 clones, with over 75% seen just once and 5% to 6% held by the top ten. This sample comprised peripheral blood, obtained 28 days after the second AZD1222 dose. Receptors were obtained from an adult who received the AZD1222 COVID-19 vaccine.

The chain recombines TRBV7-2 with TRBJ1-1; tentative D call: TRBD1 (5 bases). There are 12 residues in the CDR3. The V gene's germline CDR1 is SGHTA and CDR2 FQGNSA. V lost 0 bases and J 6 bases, leaving 5 bases between the germline ends. In DNA form, the CDR3 reads TGTGCCAGCAGCTTAGCGGGGCCTGAAGCTTTCTTT. Protein product: CASSLAGPEAFF.

CDR3 bases: TGTGCCAGCAGCTGGGGGATTAACACTGAAGCTTTCTTT. This gives the protein CASSWGINTEAFF. The chain uses TRBV5-6 and TRBJ1-1; tentatively, D is TRBD1 (5 bases). Trimming took 3 bases from V and 2 from J, leaving 8 bases between them. This CDR3 region has 13 residues. CDR1 is SGHDT, CDR2 YYEEEE, per germline.

The J gene is TRBJ1-6, the V gene TRBV27; no clear D. Between the trimmed V and J ends, which lost 3 bases and 6 bases, there was a span of 9 bases. CDR1 MNHEY and CDR2 SMNVEV come from the germline V gene (reference sequence). The CDR3 is 14 amino acids. DNA of the CDR3: TGTGCCAGCAGTTTGGGGAACCCTAATTCACCCCTCCACTTT. Its translation: CASSLGNPNSPLHF.

V gene TRBV28 combines with J gene TRBJ1-1, with D perhaps TRBD1 (5 bases). CDR3 length: 14 amino acids. Looked up from germline, CDR1 is MDHEN and CDR2 is SYDVKM. V was pared by 2 bases and J by 6 bases, with 13 bases between. CDR3 loop: CASSLKGIRAEAFF. CDR3 bases: TGTGCCAGCAGTTTAAAGGGGATTAGGGCTGAAGCTTTCTTT.

This chain links TRBV6-5 with TRBJ2-1; D not certain. CDR3 length: 12 residues. Trimming took off 2 bases at V and 6 bases at J, with 5 bases between the two ends. The germline V gene encodes CDR1 MNHEY and CDR2 SVGAGI. The CDR3 region has the DNA TGTGCCAGCAGTTACCAAGCCAATGAGCAGTTCTTC. Amino acids: CASSYQANEQFF.

The CDR3: CASEQGYGYTF. The DNA of the CDR3 is TGTGCCAGCGAACAGGGTTATGGCTACACCTTC. The chain couples TRBV19 to TRBJ1-2, with D possibly TRBD1 on 6 matching bases. This CDR3 contains 11 residues. V dropped 9 bases and J dropped 5 bases, with 10 bases sitting between them. The germline V gene encodes CDR1 LNHDA and CDR2 SQIVND (reference sequence).

This clone has more than one count but fewer than ten. This chain joins TRBV19 and TRBJ1-2, with no clear D. V was trimmed by 7 bases and J by 7 bases, leaving 22 bases between them. The CDR3 length is 15 residues. Looked up from germline, CDR1 is LNHDA and CDR2 is SQIVND (reference sequence). The CDR3 sequence is CASTLGARWTSGYTF. The CDR3 DNA reads TGTGCCAGTACCCTAGGTGCCAGGTGGACTAGTGGCTACACCTTC. Full variable domain (missing parts from reference TRBV19 and TRBJ1-2): DGGITQSPKYLFRKEGQNVTLSCEQNLNHDAMYWYRQDPGQGLRLIYYSQIVNDFQKGDIAEGYSVSREKKESFPLTVTSAQKNPTAFYLCASTLGARWTSGYTFGSGTRLTVV.

In its sample, this clone ranks as medium-sized. This sequence joins TRBV25-1 and TRBJ1-4; no clear D. The CDR3 consists of 14 residues. CDR1 is MGHDK and CDR2 is SYGVNS in the germline V gene. The V end was cut by 6 bases, the J end by 6 bases, with 14 bases between. DNA of the CDR3: TGTGCCAGCAGCATCGTTGGAGAGCATGAAAAACTGTTTTTT. Translation gives CASSIVGEHEKLFF.

The V and J genes are TRBV5-6 and TRBJ1-2; D is possibly TRBD1 (6 bases). Germline CDR1 and CDR2: SGHDT and YYEEEE. The CDR3 sequence is 17 residues long. Trimming shortened V by 1 base and J by 2 bases, and 18 bases separated the two germline ends. This CDR3 reads CASSLFGPGARNYGYTF. The CDR3 DNA follows: TGTGCCAGCAGCTTGTTCGGCCCAGGGGCCAGGAACTATGGCTACACCTTC.

The CDR3 bases are TGTGCCAGCAGCGCTGAGGACAGGGTTAACACTGAAGCTTTCTTT. Protein: CASSAEDRVNTEAFF. The rearrangement links TRBV6-5 to TRBJ1-1; 8 bases line up with TRBD1. CDR3 length: 15 amino acids. J lost 2 bases, V lost 6 bases, and 8 bases had no gene match. The germline V gene has CDR1 MNHEY and CDR2 SVGAGI.

The gene calls are TRBV2 and TRBJ2-2, with 9 bases that match TRBD1. Looked up from germline, CDR1 is SNHLY and CDR2 is FYNNEI. This CDR3 is 14 amino acids long. V trimming: 8 bases; J trimming: 1 base; junction bases outside the gene matches: 2. CDR3 bases: TGTGCCAGCGTGGACAGGGGGAACACCGGGGAGCTGTTTTTT. Protein: CASVDRGNTGELFF.

The chain joins TRBV24-1 to TRBJ2-3; 7 bases fit TRBD1. The CDR3 is made up of 19 amino acids. The germline gives CDR1 KGHDR, CDR2 SFDVKD. V lost 2 bases and J lost 2; bases outside the gene matches: 15. This CDR3 is CATSDSTARDRRNTDTQYF. The CDR3 DNA reads TGTGCCACCAGTGATTCAACCGCTCGGGACAGAAGGAACACAGATACGCAGTATTTT.

V and J are TRBV4-3 and TRBJ2-7; D tentatively fits TRBD1 or TRBD2 (5 bases each). V lost 2 bases to trimming and J lost 2 bases, with 10 bases between them. The length of the CDR3 is 14 residues. CDR1 is LGHNA, CDR2 YSLEER, per germline. This CDR3 reads CASSQFRGPYEQYF. In nucleotides, the CDR3 is TGCGCCAGCAGCCAATTCCGGGGCCCCTACGAGCAGTACTTC.

The chain links TRBV28 to TRBJ1-5; D gene ambiguous. The CDR3 consists of 14 residues. CDR1 and CDR2 from the germline V gene are MDHEN and SYDVKM. With 11 bases removed from V and 6 bases from J, the gap between germline ends came to 20 bases. CDR3 sequence: CAFHKTLWGQPQHF. The CDR3 DNA follows: TGTGCCTTTCATAAGACACTCTGGGGTCAGCCCCAGCATTTT.

This clone showed up just once. V is TRBV19 and J is TRBJ2-1; D may be TRBD2 (6 bases). With 7 bases removed from V and 2 bases from J, the gap between germline ends came to 18 bases. This CDR3 contains 16 residues. Per the germline V gene, CDR1 is LNHDA and CDR2 is SQIVND (reference sequence). CDR3 bases: TGTGCCAGTACCTCAAGGAAAGCGGGCGCCTACAATGAGCAGTTCTTC. Translation: CASTSRKAGAYNEQFF.

This chain joins TRBV2 and TRBJ2-7; tentative D call: TRBD1 (6 bases). Germline values: CDR1 SNHLY, CDR2 FYNNEI. CDR3 length: 13 residues. Trimming took off 8 bases at V and 3 bases at J, with 14 bases between the two ends. CDR3 sequence: CASERNRDYEQYF. The CDR3 region has the DNA TGTGCCAGCGAAAGAAACAGGGACTACGAGCAGTACTTC.

The V and J genes are TRBV19 and TRBJ1-6; 8 nucleotides align to TRBD1. Trimming removed 6 bases from V and 4 bases from J; junction bases left unmatched: 11. Germline values: CDR1 LNHDA, CDR2 SQIVND (reference sequence). The CDR3 is made up of 17 amino acids. The CDR3 loop reads CASSTRQGIGYNSPLHF. The CDR3 DNA is TGTGCCAGTAGCACCAGACAGGGGATAGGGTATAATTCACCCCTCCACTTT.

V is TRBV19 and J is TRBJ2-3; D is undetermined. V lost 4 bases, J lost 6 bases, and 17 bases lay in between. Germline V gene lookup returns CDR1 LNHDA and CDR2 SQIVND (reference sequence). CDR3 length equals 15 residues. The CDR3 region has the DNA TGTGCCAGTAGTAACACGCCAGGAGTTTGGGATACGCAGTATTTT. Protein sequence: CASSNTPGVWDTQYF.

The CDR3 sequence: CASSYLGVLNTEAFF. CDR3 in DNA: TGTGCCAGCAGTTACCTTGGTGTCCTGAACACTGAAGCTTTCTTT. The V call is TRBV6-5, the J call TRBJ1-1; D unclear. The germline V gene has CDR1 MNHEY and CDR2 SVGAGI. The CDR3 loop spans 15 amino acids. Trimming removed 2 bases at V and 0 bases at J, with 10 bases between.

This chain uses TRBV29-1 with TRBJ1-2, with no clear D. The V and J ends lost 1 base and 8 bases respectively, with 11 bases between them. Germline values: CDR1 SQVTM, CDR2 ANQGSEA. The length of the CDR3 is 12 residues. The CDR3 nucleotides read TGCAGCGTTGAAGGGGTAGGGTCGGGCTACACCTTC. Its translation is CSVEGVGSGYTF. The full variable domain, in which reference TRBV29-1 and TRBJ1-2 provide the parts outside the CDR3, is SAVISQKPSRDICQRGTSLTIQCQVDSQVTMMFWYRQQPGQSLTLIATANQGSEATYESGFVIDKFPISRPNLTFSTLTVSNMSPEDSSIYLCSVEGVGSGYTFGSGTRLTVV.

The rearrangement uses TRBV4-2 and TRBJ1-1, with no clear D. The germline CDR1 and CDR2 sequences are LGHNA and YNFKEQ. V shed 3 bases and J shed 7 bases, with 9 bases lying between them. The CDR3 totals 12 residues. The CDR3 sequence is CASSQDGSEAFF. Written as DNA, the CDR3 is TGTGCCAGCAGCCAGGATGGAAGTGAAGCTTTCTTT.

J is TRBJ2-5 and V is TRBV3-1 (or the pseudogene TRBV3-2); either TRBD1 or TRBD2 may supply D (5 bases each). The CDR3 sequence is 13 residues long. In germline, CDR1 is LGHDT, CDR2 YNNKEL (reference sequence). The V end lost 4 bases, the J end lost 2 bases, and 8 bases lay between the germline ends. The CDR3 bases are TGTGCCAGCAGCCTGGGACGTCAAGAGACCCAGTACTTC. Its translation is CASSLGRQETQYF.